This T cell receptor (beta chain) originates from a study of T-cell reconstitution after alpha-beta-depleted transplantation in children. Study-level results: T-cell numbers and diversity, one year after transplant, stemmed largely from T cells that were newly produced. In patients about two months after transplant, alpha-beta T cells reportedly arose from several hundred expanded graft clones. Some patients owed their high day-60 TCRbeta diversity to surviving recipient T cells and thymic progenitors.

Germline assignment: CDR1 DFQATT and CDR2 SNEGSKA (reference sequence). The CDR3 consists of 13 residues. V lost 6 bases to trimming and J lost 4 bases; unmatched junction nucleotides: 7. TCRbeta library preparation incorporated unique molecular identifiers. TCRdb reprocessed the PCR reads via MiXCR and lists one record per CDR3 protein. This sample carries roughly 420,000 distinct CDR3 sequences, 15% to 20% of them seen once, and the ten largest clones take roughly 29%. Comment on this clonotype: The antigen is undetermined.

The rearrangement uses TRBV20-1 and TRBJ2-3; TRBD2 aligns across 7 bases. The source was PBMCs, mostly from graft donor cells, collected 360 days after TCRalphabeta/CD19-depleted stem cell transplant. This receptor was taken from a boy younger than two who had a stem cell transplant for Wiskott-Aldrich syndrome, so the T cells may come from the graft donor. This CDR3 is CSAPRAGADTQYF. In DNA, the CDR3 is TGCAGTGCCCCCAGGGCGGGGGCAGATACGCAGTATTTT.